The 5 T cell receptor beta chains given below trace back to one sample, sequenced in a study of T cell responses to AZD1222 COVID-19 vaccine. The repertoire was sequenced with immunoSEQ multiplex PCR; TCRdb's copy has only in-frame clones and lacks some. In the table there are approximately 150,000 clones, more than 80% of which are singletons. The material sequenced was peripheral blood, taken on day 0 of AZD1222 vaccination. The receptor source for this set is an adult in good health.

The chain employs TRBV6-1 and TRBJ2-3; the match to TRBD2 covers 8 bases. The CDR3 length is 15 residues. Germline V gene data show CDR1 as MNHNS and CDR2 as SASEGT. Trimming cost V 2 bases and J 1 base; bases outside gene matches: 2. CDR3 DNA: TGTGCCAGCAGTGAAATACTAGCGGGCACAGATACGCAGTATTTT. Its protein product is CASSEILAGTDTQYF.

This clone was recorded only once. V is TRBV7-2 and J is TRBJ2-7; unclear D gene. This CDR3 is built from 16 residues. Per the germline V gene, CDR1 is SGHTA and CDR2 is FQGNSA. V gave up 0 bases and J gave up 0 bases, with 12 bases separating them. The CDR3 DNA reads TGTGCCAGCAGCTTAGCGGGGATCCTGAGCTCCTACGAGCAGTACTTC. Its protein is CASSLAGILSSYEQYF.

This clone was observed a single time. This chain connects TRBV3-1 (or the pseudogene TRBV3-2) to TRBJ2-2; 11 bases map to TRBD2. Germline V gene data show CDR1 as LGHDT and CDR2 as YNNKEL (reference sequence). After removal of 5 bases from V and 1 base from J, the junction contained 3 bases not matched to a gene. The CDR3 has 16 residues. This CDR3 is CASSSGTSGNTGELFF. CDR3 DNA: TGTGCCAGCAGCTCCGGGACTAGCGGGAACACCGGGGAGCTGTTTTTT.

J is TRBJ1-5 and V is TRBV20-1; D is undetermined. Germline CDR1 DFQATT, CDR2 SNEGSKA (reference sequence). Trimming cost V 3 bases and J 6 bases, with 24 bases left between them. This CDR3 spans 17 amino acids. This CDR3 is CSASLAGTQLNRQPQHF. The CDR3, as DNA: TGCAGTGCTAGTTTAGCAGGTACCCAGTTGAATCGTCAGCCCCAGCATTTT.

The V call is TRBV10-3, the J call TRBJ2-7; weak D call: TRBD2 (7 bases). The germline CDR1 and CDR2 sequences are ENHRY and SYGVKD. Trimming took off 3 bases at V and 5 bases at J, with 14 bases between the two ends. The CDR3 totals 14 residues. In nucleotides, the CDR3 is TGTGCCATCAGTGACCTGGGGGGGCAGGACGAGCAGTACTTC. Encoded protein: CAISDLGGQDEQYF.